Below are 28 T cell receptor beta chains sequenced from a single sample in a study of Graves' ophthalmopathy and Graves' hyperthyroidism. From RNA, the CDR3 regions of TCR beta chains were amplified and sequenced. In the first round, RT-PCR was carried out with HTBI primers, and a multiplex PCR formed the second round. MiXCR, run by TCRdb on the multiplex PCR reads, gives a single entry per CDR3 protein. The data contain a few hundred thousand distinct CDR3 sequences, 15% of them singletons. Sequencing was carried out using peripheral blood. Receptors originate from a woman aged 18-30 years with stable Graves' hyperthyroidism.

This clonotype appeared many times. The rearrangement uses TRBV6-5 and TRBJ1-1; D ambiguous. V lost 5 bases and J 3 bases, leaving 10 bases between the germline ends. This CDR3 is 13 amino acids long. CDR1 is MNHEY, CDR2 SVGAGI, per germline. The CDR3 region has the DNA TGTGCCAGCAGTCCTGCGTGGGACACTGAAGCTTTCTTT. It codes for CASSPAWDTEAFF.

Ten or more counts support this clonotype. The chain carries TRBV28 and TRBJ1-2; perhaps TRBD1 as D (6 bases). V was trimmed by 6 bases and J by 2 bases, leaving 16 bases between them. The length of the CDR3 is 15 residues. The germline gives CDR1 MDHEN, CDR2 SYDVKM. The CDR3 DNA is TGTGCCAGCAGCCTAGGGGGACGGAGGAACTATGGCTACACCTTC. Its protein product is CASSLGGRRNYGYTF.

This clonotype appeared many times. The chain links TRBV19 to TRBJ1-5; D gene uncertain. There are 17 residues in the CDR3. With 3 bases removed from V and 0 bases from J, the gap between germline ends came to 15 bases. Germline V gives CDR1 LNHDA, CDR2 SQIVND (reference sequence). CDR3 DNA sequence: TGTGCCAGTAGTATGACCTGGCCTACAGTTAGCAATCAGCCCCAGCATTTT. The encoded protein is CASSMTWPTVSNQPQHF. The complete variable domain, with remaining parts taken from reference TRBV19 and TRBJ1-5, reads DGGITQSPKYLFRKEGQNVTLSCEQNLNHDAMYWYRQDPGQGLRLIYYSQIVNDFQKGDIAEGYSVSREKKESFPLTVTSAQKNPTAFYLCASSMTWPTVSNQPQHFGDGTRLSIL.

The rearrangement links TRBV5-1 to TRBJ2-7; the D is unclear. The CDR3 runs 15 residues. V was shortened by 4 bases and J by 3 bases, with 17 bases between the two germline ends. Looked up from germline, CDR1 is SGHRS and CDR2 is YFSETQ. The DNA for the CDR3 is TGCGCCAGCAGCCAGTATCCAGAACCGATCTACGAGCAGTACTTC. Translation: CASSQYPEPIYEQYF.

This clonotype was seen repeatedly, ten times or more. The chain recombines TRBV27 with TRBJ1-2, with no clear D. V was pared by 2 bases and J by 4 bases, with 8 bases between. Germline V gives CDR1 MNHEY, CDR2 SMNVEV (reference sequence). This CDR3 has 13 residues. CDR3 in amino acids: CASSLNGPYGYTF. CDR3 nucleotides: TGTGCCAGCAGTTTAAACGGACCCTATGGCTACACCTTC.

This clonotype was observed at least ten times. The J gene is TRBJ2-2, the V gene TRBV5-1, with a possible D match to TRBD1 (7 bases). The CDR3 has 13 amino acids. Per the germline V gene, CDR1 is SGHRS and CDR2 is YFSETQ. Trimming pared 3 bases from V and 8 bases from J, leaving 11 bases between. Here the CDR3 DNA reads TGCGCCAGCAGCTCACAGGGGACTGGGGAGCTGTTTTTT. Its translation: CASSSQGTGELFF.

This clonotype was recorded many times. V gene TRBV6-5 combines with J gene TRBJ1-1; D remains unclear. This CDR3 region has 15 residues. The germline V gene has CDR1 MNHEY and CDR2 SVGAGI. The germline V and J ends were trimmed by 2 bases and 0 bases, with 10 bases remaining between them. The CDR3 region has the DNA TGTGCCAGCAGTTACCAATCTCAGTTGAACACTGAAGCTTTCTTT. Translation: CASSYQSQLNTEAFF.

This clonotype was recorded many times. V is TRBV4-1 and J is TRBJ1-2, with D perhaps matching TRBD1 (6 bases). Trimming took off 4 bases at V and 2 bases at J, with 17 bases between the two ends. In germline, CDR1 is MGHRA, CDR2 YSYEKL. CDR3 size: 16 residues. CDR3 protein: CASSPLTGLSNYGYTF. The CDR3 nucleotides read TGCGCCAGCAGCCCTTTGACAGGCCTCTCGAACTATGGCTACACCTTC.

This clonotype was detected ten times or more. The V and J genes are TRBV5-1 and TRBJ1-1; D uncertain. The CDR3 sequence is 16 residues long. Trimming left V 0 bases short and J 5 bases short, with 17 bases between. Per germline, CDR1 SGHRS and CDR2 YFSETQ. The CDR3 loop is CASSLALGTPRTEAFF. For the CDR3, the DNA is TGCGCCAGCAGCTTGGCCCTCGGCACCCCGCGTACTGAAGCTTTCTTT. The whole variable domain, remainder taken from reference TRBV5-1 and TRBJ1-1, is KAGVTQTPRYLIKTRGQQVTLSCSPISGHRSVSWYQQTPGQGLQFLFEYFSETQRNKGNFPGRFSGRQFSNSRSEMNVSTLELGDSALYLCASSLALGTPRTEAFFGQGTRLTVV.

The V and J genes are TRBV6-5 and TRBJ1-6, with TRBD1 as a possible D gene (5 bases). This CDR3 region has 14 residues. Germline V lookup: CDR1 MNHEY, CDR2 SVGAGI. Trimming took off 0 bases at V and 7 bases at J, with 7 bases between the two ends. The CDR3 DNA is TGTGCCAGCAGTTACTCCGCAGGGAATTCACCCCTCCACTTT. Residues: CASSYSAGNSPLHF.

This clonotype was picked up many times. The V call is TRBV2, the J call TRBJ2-5, with 8 bases fitting TRBD1. Germline CDR1 is SNHLY and CDR2 is FYNNEI. The CDR3 is made up of 15 amino acids. J was trimmed by 2 bases and V by 5 bases; bases with no gene match: 7. CDR3 loop: CASSSGQGLQETQYF. As DNA, the CDR3 is TGTGCCAGCAGTTCCGGACAGGGCCTACAAGAGACCCAGTACTTC.

This clonotype was observed at least ten times. The chain carries TRBV27 and TRBJ1-2; possibly TRBD1 for D (5 bases). Trimming pared 3 bases from V and 3 bases from J, leaving 8 bases between. CDR3 size: 13 residues. Germline CDR1 MNHEY, CDR2 SMNVEV (reference sequence). Here the CDR3 reads CASSFMGDYGYTF. CDR3 sequence (DNA): TGTGCCAGCAGTTTTATGGGGGACTATGGCTACACCTTC.

The V call is TRBV5-1, the J call TRBJ2-5; TRBD1 matches at 7 bases. There are 16 residues in the CDR3. V shed 4 bases and J 2 bases; nucleotides not matched to a gene: 11. Looked up from germline, CDR1 is SGHRS and CDR2 is YFSETQ. Here the CDR3 DNA reads TGCGCCAGCAGCCTCCGGCTGGGACAGACTCAAGAGACCCAGTACTTC. Translated: CASSLRLGQTQETQYF.

This clonotype was seen repeatedly, ten times or more. The V call is TRBV20-1, the J call TRBJ2-5, with D perhaps TRBD1 (5 bases). V lost 0 bases to trimming and J lost 3 bases, with 8 bases between them. The CDR3 loop spans 13 amino acids. CDR1 and CDR2 from the germline V gene are DFQATT and SNEGSKA (reference sequence). The DNA of the CDR3 is TGCAGTGCTAGAGAGGCAGGGAAAGAGACCCAGTACTTC. This gives the protein CSAREAGKETQYF.

Points on this clonotype: Relative to the germline gene, one junction end is altered; a read error may explain this. This chain uses TRBV27 with TRBJ2-4; TRBD1 agrees at 7 bases. The CDR3 runs 15 residues. CDR1 and CDR2 from the germline V gene are MNHEY and SMNVEV (reference sequence). This CDR3 is CASSSPGTAKNIKYF. For the CDR3, the DNA is TGTGCCAGCAGTTCACCCGGGACAGCCAAAAACATTAAGTACTTC.

This clonotype was seen repeatedly, ten times or more. This rearrangement joins TRBV6-2 or TRBV6-3 to TRBJ1-5; 9 bases line up with TRBD1. The germline gives CDR1 MNHEY, CDR2 SVGEGT. Trimming removed 6 bases from V and 2 bases from J; junction bases left unmatched: 5. The CDR3 length is 15 residues. In nucleotides, the CDR3 is TGTGCCAGCAGCTGGACAGGGGAAGGCAATCAGCCCCAGCATTTT. Amino acids: CASSWTGEGNQPQHF.

The chain is built from TRBV7-3 and TRBJ2-2; no firm D call. Germline V gives CDR1 SGHTA, CDR2 FQGTGA. Trimming left V 5 bases short and J 2 bases short, with 9 bases between. The CDR3 runs to 14 residues. CDR3 protein: CASSQSPNTGELFF. CDR3 DNA sequence: TGTGCCAGCAGCCAGAGCCCCAACACCGGGGAGCTGTTTTTT.

The chain links TRBV7-8 to TRBJ1-1; the D is unclear. CDR1 SGHVS and CDR2 FQNEAQ come from the germline V gene. V lost 1 base and J lost 1, with 10 bases in between. The CDR3 contains 15 residues. CDR3 in DNA: TGTGCCAGCAGCTTAGGACGAGAGAGGAACACTGAAGCTTTCTTT. The encoded protein is CASSLGRERNTEAFF.

In its sample, this clonotype was seen many times. This chain links TRBV12-3 or TRBV12-4 with TRBJ2-5; TRBD1 matches 8 bases. The V gene end was trimmed by 6 bases and the J gene end by 5 bases; junction bases not matched to a gene: 8. The CDR3 has 14 amino acids. The CDR3 reads CASSRQGWGETQYF. CDR3 in DNA: TGTGCCAGCAGCCGACAGGGGTGGGGGGAGACCCAGTACTTC.

This clonotype was recorded many times. The chain joins TRBV11-2 to TRBJ2-5; D is uncertain. Deletions cut 0 bases from V and 3 bases from J, with 5 bases between. The CDR3 is 13 residues long. The V gene's germline CDR1 is SGHAT and CDR2 FQNNGV. CDR3 sequence (DNA): TGTGCCAGCAGCTTAGACTGGAAAGAGACCCAGTACTTC. This encodes CASSLDWKETQYF.

The rearrangement uses TRBV2 and TRBJ1-5; D gene unclear. CDR1 is SNHLY and CDR2 is FYNNEI in the germline V gene. This CDR3 spans 16 amino acids. Trimming removed 2 bases from V and 2 bases from J, with 13 bases in between. CDR3 region: CASSETAYGGNQPQHF. As DNA, the CDR3 is TGTGCCAGCAGTGAAACGGCGTACGGGGGCAATCAGCCCCAGCATTTT.

This clonotype was seen ten or more times. This chain links TRBV29-1 with TRBJ2-5; maybe TRBD2 (6 bases). The CDR3 extends over 13 amino acids. CDR1 and CDR2 from the germline V gene are SQVTM and ANQGSEA. Trimming removed 6 bases from V and 5 bases from J, with 16 bases in between. CDR3 DNA: TGCAGCGTGGAGGAGGGGACGTGGGAGACCCAGTACTTC. This encodes CSVEEGTWETQYF.

This clonotype has at least ten counts. The CDR3 DNA is TGTGCCAGCAGTTTATCCGGCCCCTCGGCCGGGGAGCTGTTTTTT. Residues: CASSLSGPSAGELFF. The chain uses TRBV12-3 or TRBV12-4 and TRBJ2-2; D gene unclear. V was trimmed by 2 bases and J by 6 bases, leaving 13 bases between them. The CDR3 is made up of 15 amino acids.

This clonotype has just a few counts. The chain combines TRBV18 with TRBJ1-1; 11 positions match TRBD1. CDR1 and CDR2 from the germline V gene are KGHSH and LQKENI. V shed 6 bases and J 5 bases; nucleotides not matched to a gene: 5. CDR3 length: 14 residues. The CDR3: CASSKDRGLTEAFF. CDR3 coding DNA: TGTGCCAGCTCCAAGGACAGGGGGCTGACTGAAGCTTTCTTT. The full variable domain, with the rest looked up from reference TRBV18 and TRBJ1-1, is NAGVMQNPRHLVRRRGQEARLRCSPMKGHSHVYWYRQLPEEGLKFMVYLQKENIIDESGMPKERFSAEFPKEGPSILRIQQVVRGDSAAYFCASSKDRGLTEAFFGQGTRLTVV.

This clonotype was detected ten times or more. The chain combines TRBV29-1 with TRBJ1-2; D gene ambiguous. The length of the CDR3 is 14 residues. Germline CDR1 reads SQVTM; CDR2 reads ANQGSEA. Trimming left V 8 bases short and J 8 bases short, with 24 bases between. The CDR3 region has the DNA TGCAGCTCATCGCTAGACCCTGGGTTCGGCGGCTACACCTTC. Protein sequence: CSSSLDPGFGGYTF.

This clonotype is a singleton in its sample. With a much larger clone just one base away, this may be a read error. The genes are TRBV12-3 or TRBV12-4 and TRBJ1-1; the D gene is possibly TRBD1 (5 bases). The CDR3 loop spans 14 amino acids. Here the CDR3 DNA reads TGTGCCAGCAGTTTGGCAGGGCGGACCACTGAAACTTTCTTT. It yields the protein CASSLAGRTTETFF.

This clonotype came up many times. This chain uses TRBV19 with TRBJ1-1; TRBD1 is a possible D gene (6 bases). The V and J ends lost 5 bases and 1 base respectively, with 14 bases between them. The CDR3 consists of 15 residues. Germline CDR1 reads LNHDA; CDR2 reads SQIVND (reference sequence). DNA for the CDR3: TGTGCCAGTAGTGCTCCGGACAGCTCGAACACTGAAGCTTTCTTT. Translation: CASSAPDSSNTEAFF.

This clonotype was seen a few times. J is TRBJ2-2 and V is TRBV6-1; the D gene is possibly TRBD2 (5 bases). The CDR3 is 14 amino acids. Germline CDR1 and CDR2: MNHNS and SASEGT. V lost 7 bases to trimming and J lost 3 bases, with 12 bases between them. In nucleotides, the CDR3 is TGTGCCAGCACCAATACTAGGGACACCGGGGAGCTGTTTTTT. It specifies CASTNTRDTGELFF.